Each of the 27 T cell receptor beta chains below was sequenced from the same sample in a study of T cells in Graves' hyperthyroidism and ophthalmopathy. RNA transcripts provided the source from which TCR beta CDR3 regions were amplified. HTBI primers drove first-round RT-PCR of the TCR CDR3. TCRdb analysed the multiplex PCR reads with MiXCR anew, one entry per CDR3 protein. The sample consists of roughly 350,000 distinct CDR3 sequences, more than 11% of them appearing once. What was sequenced was blood. The receptors shown here come from a woman under 40 with Graves' hyperthyroidism.

This clonotype has more than one count but fewer than ten. The J gene is TRBJ2-7, the V gene TRBV28; D ambiguous. Germline-derived CDR1 and CDR2 are MDHEN and SYDVKM. V was trimmed by 7 bases and J by 2 bases, leaving 15 bases between them. There are 14 residues in the CDR3. CDR3 DNA: TGTGCCAGCAACCGACCCCTGGGGACCTACGAGCAGTACTTC. This codes for CASNRPLGTYEQYF. The full variable domain, rest sourced from reference TRBV28 and TRBJ2-7, is DVKVTQSSRYLVKRTGEKVFLECVQDMDHENMFWYRQDPGLGLRLIYFSYDVKMKEKGDIPEGYSVSREKKERFSLILESASTNQTSMYLCASNRPLGTYEQYFGPGTRLTVT.

The gene calls are TRBV5-1 and TRBJ2-7, with TRBD1 matching over 8 bases. Germline-derived CDR1 and CDR2 are SGHRS and YFSETQ. The CDR3 length is 14 residues. V gave up 3 bases and J gave up 6 bases; unmatched junction bases: 8. CDR3: CASSSGQGLREQYF. The DNA for the CDR3 is TGCGCCAGCAGCTCCGGACAGGGCTTGCGCGAGCAGTACTTC.

This clonotype has at least ten counts. The chain employs TRBV2 and TRBJ2-1; 7 bases align to TRBD2. Looked up from germline, CDR1 is SNHLY and CDR2 is FYNNEI. This CDR3 region has 15 residues. The J segment lost 0 bases and the V segment lost 5 bases, leaving 4 bases of the junction unmatched. The CDR3 DNA follows: TGTGCCAGCAGTTCCAGCGGGAACTCCTACAATGAGCAGTTCTTC. Protein product: CASSSSGNSYNEQFF.

This clonotype was recorded at least ten times. This sequence joins TRBV29-1 and TRBJ2-1; weak D call: TRBD2 (6 bases). This CDR3 spans 14 amino acids. From germline, CDR1 is SQVTM and CDR2 ANQGSEA. With 7 bases removed from V and 2 bases from J, the gap between germline ends came to 15 bases. Here the CDR3 reads CSAPGLQTYNEQFF. The CDR3 DNA reads as TGCAGCGCTCCGGGACTGCAGACCTACAATGAGCAGTTCTTC.

This clonotype was observed at least ten times. V is TRBV20-1 and J is TRBJ1-5; a weak D match, TRBD1 (5 bases). Germline CDR1 reads DFQATT; CDR2 reads SNEGSKA (reference sequence). The CDR3 spans 16 residues. Trimming pared 3 bases from V and 3 bases from J, leaving 18 bases between. CDR3 residues: CSASELLWGVNQPQHF. CDR3 nucleotides: TGCAGTGCTAGCGAACTCCTCTGGGGGGTCAATCAGCCCCAGCATTTT.

This chain connects TRBV15 to TRBJ1-5, with D unclear. CDR1 and CDR2 from the germline V gene are LNHNV and YYDKDF (reference sequence). CDR3 length: 17 amino acids. V dropped 6 bases and J dropped 0 bases, with 18 bases sitting between them. The chain's CDR3 is CATRRAPPTDSNQPQHF. The CDR3 DNA follows: TGTGCCACCAGAAGGGCCCCCCCGACGGATAGCAATCAGCCCCAGCATTTT.

This clonotype occurred many times. The gene calls are TRBV11-2 and TRBJ2-7, with D hard to call. The germline gives CDR1 SGHAT, CDR2 FQNNGV. The CDR3 loop spans 13 amino acids. The V gene lost 5 bases and the J gene lost 1 base, with 9 bases spanning the gap. The CDR3 DNA is TGTGCCAGCAGCCGATGGATGTCCTACGAGCAGTACTTC. Encoded protein: CASSRWMSYEQYF.

The V and J genes are TRBV9 and TRBJ1-5, with a weak D call TRBD1 (5 bases). From germline, CDR1 is SGDLS and CDR2 YYNGEE. The CDR3 is made up of 15 amino acids. Trimming pared 1 base from V and 4 bases from J, leaving 12 bases between. CDR3 residues: CASSVTGSHNQPQHF. The CDR3 DNA sequence: TGTGCCAGCAGCGTAACAGGATCCCATAATCAGCCCCAGCATTTT.

The chain uses TRBV7-9 and TRBJ2-3; 7 positions match TRBD2. CDR1 is SEHNR, CDR2 FQNEAQ, per germline (reference sequence). V trimming: 6 bases; J trimming: 0 bases; junction bases outside the gene matches: 15. This CDR3 comprises 18 residues. CDR3 residues: CASRKPSGLRSSTDTQYF. CDR3 in DNA: TGTGCCAGCAGAAAACCTAGCGGTCTCCGTTCTAGCACAGATACGCAGTATTTT.

The chain couples TRBV18 to TRBJ2-7, with D perhaps matching TRBD1 (6 bases). The germline gives CDR1 KGHSH, CDR2 LQKENI. V was cut by 6 bases and J by 2 bases, with 17 bases left in between. The CDR3 has 15 residues. The CDR3 is CASSSGTLGAYEQYF. DNA of the CDR3: TGTGCCAGCTCGTCGGGGACACTGGGGGCCTACGAGCAGTACTTC.

Ten or more counts support this clonotype. The chain combines TRBV12-3 or TRBV12-4 with TRBJ2-7; the D is unclear. This CDR3 has 12 amino acids. V dropped 2 bases and J dropped 5 bases, with 7 bases sitting between them. CDR3 loop: CASSLFGNEQYF. The DNA for the CDR3 is TGTGCCAGCAGTTTATTTGGAAACGAGCAGTACTTC.

This clonotype appeared many times. The chain is built from TRBV7-2 and TRBJ2-5, with D perhaps matching TRBD2 (6 bases). From germline, CDR1 is SGHTA and CDR2 FQGNSA. The CDR3 sequence is 14 residues long. V was shortened by 5 bases and J by 4 bases, with 14 bases between the two germline ends. CDR3 in DNA: TGTGCCAGCAGCCACCAATTCGGGGGAGAGACCCAGTACTTC. It encodes CASSHQFGGETQYF.

The gene calls are TRBV7-9 and TRBJ1-5; D ambiguous. The length of the CDR3 is 14 residues. CDR1 and CDR2 from the germline V gene are SEHNR and FQNEAQ (reference sequence). Trimming cost V 5 bases and J 7 bases, with 15 bases left between them. CDR3 in amino acids: CASSPESSGQPQHF. The CDR3 bases are TGTGCCAGCAGCCCCGAATCATCGGGCCAGCCCCAGCATTTT. The full variable domain, in which reference TRBV7-9 and TRBJ1-5 provide the parts outside the CDR3, is DTGVSQNPRHKITKRGQNVTFRCDPISEHNRLYWYRQTLGQGPEFLTYFQNEAQLEKSRLLSDRFSAERPKGSFSTLEIQRTEQGDSAMYLCASSPESSGQPQHFGDGTRLSIL.

This clonotype came up many times. The chain has TRBV11-2 and TRBJ2-1; no clear D gene. Germline V gives CDR1 SGHAT, CDR2 FQNNGV. The CDR3 has 14 residues. The ends were cut back, 0 bases at V and 9 bases at J, with 12 bases in the middle. The CDR3 here is CASSLDRSPAEQFF. CDR3 bases: TGTGCCAGCAGCTTAGATCGCTCCCCCGCTGAGCAGTTCTTC.

This clonotype was seen at least ten times. One end of the junction fails to match germline, which may point to a read error. The chain is built from TRBV12-3 or TRBV12-4 and TRBJ1-6, with no clear D. CDR3 size: 12 residues. DNA for the CDR3: TGTGCCTGCAGACGGGCGAACTCACCCCTCCACTTT. Protein: CACRRANSPLHF.

This rearrangement joins TRBV20-1 to TRBJ1-2, with 8 nucleotides matching TRBD1. Germline trimming cut 5 bases from V and 8 bases from J; bases unmatched to any gene: 10. The germline V gene has CDR1 DFQATT and CDR2 SNEGSKA (reference sequence). There are 13 residues in the CDR3. The CDR3 nucleotides read TGCAGTGCTCAGACAGGGGTCGGGCGCGGCTACACCTTC. This sequence encodes CSAQTGVGRGYTF.

This clonotype was seen at least ten times. This chain uses TRBV28 with TRBJ2-2; a possible D gene is TRBD2 (6 bases). The CDR3 has 11 residues. Germline CDR1 MDHEN, CDR2 SYDVKM. This CDR3 is CGAGSPGRLFF. The CDR3 DNA reads as TGTGGCGCGGGATCCCCGGGGAGGCTGTTTTTT.

In nucleotides, the CDR3 is TGCGCCAGCAGCCAGTCCGGACAGGGAGATACGCAGTATTTT. Its protein product is CASSQSGQGDTQYF. The V and J genes are TRBV5-1 and TRBJ2-3, with 8 nucleotides matching TRBD1. CDR3 size: 14 residues. V was pared by 4 bases and J by 5 bases, with 6 bases of the junction left unmatched. Germline assignment: CDR1 SGHRS and CDR2 YFSETQ.

The chain couples TRBV2 to TRBJ2-2; the match to TRBD2 covers 10 bases. V was clipped by 3 bases and J by 7 bases; unmatched bases: 2. Germline assignment: CDR1 SNHLY and CDR2 FYNNEI. CDR3 length equals 14 residues. Written as DNA, the CDR3 is TGTGCCAGCAGTGACAGCGGGAGGGTCGGGGAGCTGTTTTTT. As protein: CASSDSGRVGELFF. Variable domain in full (rest from reference TRBV2 and TRBJ2-2): EPEVTQTPSHQVTQMGQEVILRCVPISNHLYFYWYRQILGQKVEFLVSFYNNEISEKSEIFDDQFSVERPDGSNFTLKIRSTKLEDSAMYFCASSDSGRVGELFFGEGSRLTVL.

This clonotype was observed many times. This chain connects TRBV12-3 or TRBV12-4 to TRBJ2-2; D unclear. V lost 4 bases, J lost 4 bases, and 7 bases lay in between. This CDR3 contains 13 residues. The CDR3 spells CASSWGSTGELFF. Here the CDR3 DNA reads TGTGCCAGCAGTTGGGGATCCACCGGGGAGCTGTTTTTT.

This clonotype was seen at least ten times. In DNA form, the CDR3 reads TGTGCCAGCAGTTTTCAGGGGAGCCCGGCGACCTACGAGCAGTACTTC. It codes for CASSFQGSPATYEQYF. The chain employs TRBV12-3 or TRBV12-4 and TRBJ2-7, with D possibly TRBD1 on 6 matching bases. The germline V and J ends were trimmed by 3 bases and 2 bases, with 17 bases remaining between them. The length of the CDR3 is 16 residues.

In its sample, this clonotype was seen a few times. This chain joins TRBV7-2 and TRBJ1-1; D is unresolved. The CDR3 consists of 13 residues. Germline V gene sequence: CDR1 SGHTA, CDR2 FQGNSA. Trimming shortened V by 2 bases and J by 2 bases, and 6 bases separated the two germline ends. The CDR3 is CASSLYPNTEAFF. The CDR3 DNA is TGTGCCAGCAGCTTATATCCCAACACTGAAGCTTTCTTT.

This clonotype was seen many times. In nucleotides, the CDR3 is TGTGCCAGCAGTTACCCGGGGATTTACTTGAGCAATCAGCCCCAGCATTTT. Amino acids: CASSYPGIYLSNQPQHF. This chain connects TRBV6-5 to TRBJ1-5, with D uncertain. Trimming took 2 bases from V and 1 from J, leaving 15 bases between them. The CDR3 consists of 17 residues. The germline CDR1 and CDR2 sequences are MNHEY and SVGAGI.

This chain joins TRBV9 and TRBJ2-1; unclear D gene. Germline assignment: CDR1 SGDLS and CDR2 YYNGEE. The length of the CDR3 is 11 residues. V was pared by 3 bases and J by 7 bases, with 5 bases between. The DNA of the CDR3 is TGTGCCAGCAGCGACCTAAATGAGCAGTTCTTC. Translation gives CASSDLNEQFF.

This clonotype was counted ten times or more. V gene TRBV12-3 or TRBV12-4 combines with J gene TRBJ1-1; D not resolved. V lost 10 bases and J 1 base, leaving 10 bases between the germline ends. The CDR3 runs 12 residues. Written as DNA, the CDR3 is TGTGCCACCCAGTGGCCGAACACTGAAGCTTTCTTT. Translation gives CATQWPNTEAFF.

In its sample, this clonotype was seen many times. The chain couples TRBV28 to TRBJ2-3; a weak D match, TRBD1 (5 bases). Germline CDR1 and CDR2: MDHEN and SYDVKM. The CDR3 consists of 14 residues. Trimming left V 2 bases short and J 9 bases short, with 15 bases between. CDR3 nucleotides: TGTGCCAGCAGTTTAGCCTATCCAGGGCCCACGCAGTATTTT. Translation gives CASSLAYPGPTQYF.

The table lists this clonotype with many counts. The V and J genes are TRBV7-9 and TRBJ1-2, with 8 bases fitting TRBD1. Germline CDR1 SEHNR, CDR2 FQNEAQ (reference sequence). There are 15 residues in the CDR3. The V gene end was trimmed by 3 bases and the J gene end by 2 bases; junction bases not matched to a gene: 5. The CDR3 sequence is CASSFPRTGNYGYTF. Written as DNA, the CDR3 is TGTGCCAGCAGCTTCCCTAGGACAGGGAACTATGGCTACACCTTC.